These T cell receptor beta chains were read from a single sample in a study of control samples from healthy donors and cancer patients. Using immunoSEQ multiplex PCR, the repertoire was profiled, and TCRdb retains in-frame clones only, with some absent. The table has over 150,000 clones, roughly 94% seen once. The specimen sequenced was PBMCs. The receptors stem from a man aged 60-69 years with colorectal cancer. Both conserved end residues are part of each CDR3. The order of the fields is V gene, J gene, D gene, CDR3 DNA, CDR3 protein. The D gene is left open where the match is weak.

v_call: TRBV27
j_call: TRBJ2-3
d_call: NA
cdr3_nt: TGTGCCAGCAGTTTATTTCAGGGCGCAGATACGCAGTATTTT
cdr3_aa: CASSLFQGADTQYF

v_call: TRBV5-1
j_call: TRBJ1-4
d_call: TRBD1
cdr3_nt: TGCGCCAGCAGCCTGGTCGGGGACAGGGGTGAAAAACTGTTTTTT
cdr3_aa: CASSLVGDRGEKLFF

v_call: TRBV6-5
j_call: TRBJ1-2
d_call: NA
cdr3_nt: TGTGCCAGCACCCAAGGGGAGATCTATGGCTACACCTTC
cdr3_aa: CASTQGEIYGYTF

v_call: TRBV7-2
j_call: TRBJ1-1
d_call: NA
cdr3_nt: TGTGCCAGCAGCTTAACACGTCGTATAGGAAGAGGGACTGAAGCTTTCTTT
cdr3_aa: CASSLTRRIGRGTEAFF

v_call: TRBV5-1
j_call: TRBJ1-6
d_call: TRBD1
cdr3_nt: TGCGCCAGCAGCTTAGACAGGGAGAATTCACCCCTCCACTTT
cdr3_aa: CASSLDRENSPLHF

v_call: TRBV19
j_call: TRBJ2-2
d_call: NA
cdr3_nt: TGTGCCAGTAGTATCTTGGACAGGAACACCGGGGAGCTGTTTTTT
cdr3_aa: CASSILDRNTGELFF

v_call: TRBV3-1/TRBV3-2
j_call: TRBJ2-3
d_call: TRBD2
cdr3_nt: TGTGCCAGCAGCCTCGGACTAGCGGGGGCAGATACGCAGTATTTT
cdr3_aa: CASSLGLAGADTQYF

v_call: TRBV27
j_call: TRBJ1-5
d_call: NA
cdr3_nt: TGTGCCAGCAGTTTATCTGGGGGGGGCAGCAATCAGCCCCAGCATTTT
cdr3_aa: CASSLSGGGSNQPQHF

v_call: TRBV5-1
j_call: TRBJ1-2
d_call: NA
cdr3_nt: TGCGCCAGCAGCAACGGTGGAGGGCTCGGCTACACCTTC
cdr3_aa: CASSNGGGLGYTF

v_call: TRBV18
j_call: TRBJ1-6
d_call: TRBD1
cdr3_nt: TGTGCCAGCTCATCGGGACAGGGGAACGATTCACCCCTCCACTTT
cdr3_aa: CASSSGQGNDSPLHF

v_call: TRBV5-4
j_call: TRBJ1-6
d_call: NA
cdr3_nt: TGTGCCAGCAGCTTGAAGCCGAAATGGGATTCACCCCTCCACTTT
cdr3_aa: CASSLKPKWDSPLHF

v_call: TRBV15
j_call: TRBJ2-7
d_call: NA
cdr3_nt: TGTGCCACCAGCAGAGGTAGCAGTTCCTACGAGCAGTACTTC
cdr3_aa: CATSRGSSSYEQYF

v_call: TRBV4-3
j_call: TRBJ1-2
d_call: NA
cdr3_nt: TGCGCCAGCAGCCAAGATCTCACAAGTAGGGGCTACACCTTC
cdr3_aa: CASSQDLTSRGYTF

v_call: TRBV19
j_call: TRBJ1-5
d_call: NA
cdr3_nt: TGTGCCAGTAGTATCAGCGTCCCTGGGCATCAGCCCCAGCATTTT
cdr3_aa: CASSISVPGHQPQHF

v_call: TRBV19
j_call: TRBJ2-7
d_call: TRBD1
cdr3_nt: TGTGCCAGTAGTAGGGACAGTGGGTCGAGCTCCTACGAGCAGTACTTC
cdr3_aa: CASSRDSGSSSYEQYF

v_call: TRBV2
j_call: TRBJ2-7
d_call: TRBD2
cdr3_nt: TGTGCCACCCAACTAGCGGGGGGTGCCTACGAGCAGTACTTC
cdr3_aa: CATQLAGGAYEQYF

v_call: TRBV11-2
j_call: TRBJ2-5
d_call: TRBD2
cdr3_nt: TGTGCCAGCAGCTTTAGGACTAGCCCCGAAGAGACCCAGTACTTC
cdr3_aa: CASSFRTSPEETQYF

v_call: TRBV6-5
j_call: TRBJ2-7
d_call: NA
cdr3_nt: TGTGCCAGCAGTTACGCGGGAATAGGGAGCTACGAGCAGTACTTC
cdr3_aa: CASSYAGIGSYEQYF

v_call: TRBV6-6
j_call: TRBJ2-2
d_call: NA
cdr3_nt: TGTGCCAGCAGATCCGGACAGCCCCCCGGGGAGCTGTTTTTT
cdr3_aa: CASRSGQPPGELFF

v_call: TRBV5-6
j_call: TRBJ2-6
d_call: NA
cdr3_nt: TGTGCCAGCAGCTTCATGGGGTCAGGGGCCAACGTCCTGACTTTC
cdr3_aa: CASSFMGSGANVLTF

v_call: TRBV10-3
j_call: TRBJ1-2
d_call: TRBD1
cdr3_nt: TGTGCCATCAGTTTGGGACAGGGGAGTGATGGCTACACCTTC
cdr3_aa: CAISLGQGSDGYTF